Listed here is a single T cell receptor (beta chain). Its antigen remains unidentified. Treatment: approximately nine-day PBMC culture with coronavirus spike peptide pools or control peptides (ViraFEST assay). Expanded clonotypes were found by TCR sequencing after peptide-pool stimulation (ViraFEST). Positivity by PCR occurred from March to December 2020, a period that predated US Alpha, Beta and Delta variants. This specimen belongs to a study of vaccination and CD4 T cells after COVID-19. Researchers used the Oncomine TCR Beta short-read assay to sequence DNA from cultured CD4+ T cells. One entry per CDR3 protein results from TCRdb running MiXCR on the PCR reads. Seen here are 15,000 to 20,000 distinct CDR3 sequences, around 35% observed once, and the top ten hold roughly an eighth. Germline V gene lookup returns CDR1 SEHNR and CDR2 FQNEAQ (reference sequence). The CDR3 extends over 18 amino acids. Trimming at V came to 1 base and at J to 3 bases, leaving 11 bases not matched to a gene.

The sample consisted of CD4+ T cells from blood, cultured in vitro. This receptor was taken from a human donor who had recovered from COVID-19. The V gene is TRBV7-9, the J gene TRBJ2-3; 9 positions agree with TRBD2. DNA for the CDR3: TGTGCCAGCAGCTTAGGGACTCTAGCGGGATTCGGGACAGATACGCAGTATTTT. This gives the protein CASSLGTLAGFGTDTQYF.